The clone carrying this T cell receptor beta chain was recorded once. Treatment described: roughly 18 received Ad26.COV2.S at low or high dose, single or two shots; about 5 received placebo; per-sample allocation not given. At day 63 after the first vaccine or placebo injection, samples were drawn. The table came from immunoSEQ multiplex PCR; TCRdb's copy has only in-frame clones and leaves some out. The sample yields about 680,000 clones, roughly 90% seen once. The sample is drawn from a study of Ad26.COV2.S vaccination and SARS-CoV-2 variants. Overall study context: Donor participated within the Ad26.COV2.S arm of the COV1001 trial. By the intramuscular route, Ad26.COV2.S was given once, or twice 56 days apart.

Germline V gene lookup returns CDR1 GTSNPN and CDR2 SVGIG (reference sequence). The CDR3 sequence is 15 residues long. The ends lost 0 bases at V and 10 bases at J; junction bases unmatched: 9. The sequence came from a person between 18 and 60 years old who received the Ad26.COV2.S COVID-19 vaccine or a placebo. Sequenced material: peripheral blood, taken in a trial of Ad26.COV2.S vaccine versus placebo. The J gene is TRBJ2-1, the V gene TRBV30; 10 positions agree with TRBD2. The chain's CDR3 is CAWSVLSGGVDEQFF. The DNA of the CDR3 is TGTGCCTGGAGTGTACTGAGCGGGGGGGTGGACGAGCAGTTCTTC.